Presented here are 5 T cell receptor beta chains from one specimen sequenced in a study of Graves' ophthalmopathy and Graves' hyperthyroidism. CDR3 regions of TCR beta were amplified from RNA transcripts. An initial RT-PCR round employing HTBI primers preceded a second-round multiplex PCR. MiXCR, applied by TCRdb to the multiplex PCR reads, yields one record per CDR3 protein. The sample holds about 370,000 distinct CDR3 sequences; about a sixth are singletons and the top ten take roughly 2.3%. The sequenced sample consisted of peripheral blood. The receptors derive from an adult woman with stable Graves' hyperthyroidism.

This clonotype was seen repeatedly, ten times or more. J is TRBJ2-5 and V is TRBV7-2; D is perhaps TRBD1 or TRBD2 (5 bases each). V lost 5 bases to trimming and J lost 5 bases, with 18 bases between them. This CDR3 is built from 15 residues. The germline V gene encodes CDR1 SGHTA and CDR2 FQGNSA. The DNA of the CDR3 is TGTGCCAGCAGCAGAGGGGACGGCGGAAGGGAGACCCAGTACTTC. Its translation: CASSRGDGGRETQYF.

This clonotype was picked up a small number of times. The rearrangement links TRBV27 to TRBJ1-2; possibly TRBD1 for D (5 bases). Germline V CDR1 and CDR2: MNHEY, SMNVEV (reference sequence). CDR3 length: 14 amino acids. The V end was cut by 4 bases, the J end by 6 bases, with 15 bases between. CDR3: CASSSNIGTNGYTF. The CDR3 DNA follows: TGTGCCAGCAGTTCCAATATAGGGACCAATGGCTACACCTTC.

This clonotype was counted many times. The J gene is TRBJ2-5, the V gene TRBV24-1; D may be TRBD2 (6 bases). Germline CDR1 reads KGHDR; CDR2 reads SFDVKD. Trimming removed 2 bases at V and 5 bases at J, with 17 bases between. The CDR3 loop spans 16 amino acids. CDR3 nucleotide sequence: TGTGCCACCAGTGATTCATTGAGGGGACGGGAGGAGACCCAGTACTTC. Amino acid sequence: CATSDSLRGREETQYF.

The genes are TRBV15 and TRBJ1-2; 8 bases are a match to TRBD1. Germline lookup yields CDR1 LNHNV and CDR2 YYDKDF (reference sequence). V gave up 3 bases and J gave up 1 base; unmatched junction bases: 4. The CDR3 extends over 15 amino acids. CDR3 in amino acids: CATSSNRGGNYGYTF. The CDR3 nucleotides are TGTGCCACCAGCAGTAACAGGGGGGGTAACTATGGCTACACCTTC.

This clonotype was seen repeatedly, ten times or more. CDR3 sequence (DNA): TGTGCCAGCAGCCCAGGTCCCCGTGGCGAGCAGTACTTC. Translation gives CASSPGPRGEQYF. This chain joins TRBV7-3 and TRBJ2-7; no clear D gene. Germline V gene data show CDR1 as SGHTA and CDR2 as FQGTGA. This CDR3 spans 13 amino acids. Trimming took off 5 bases at V and 6 bases at J, with 14 bases between the two ends.